The rows below give T cell receptor beta chains drawn from one sample of a study of T cell changes during pregnancy in multiple sclerosis. Data came from immunoSEQ multiplex PCR; TCRdb stores just in-frame clones and leaves some out. The sample shows roughly 40,000 clones, 92% of them seen only once. The sequenced sample was CD4+ T cells from peripheral blood mononuclear cells, obtained in the first trimester of pregnancy. The receptors come from a female donor with multiple sclerosis, enrolled in a pregnancy study. Each CDR3 is given with its conserved first and last residue. Each record gives: J gene, V gene, CDR3 length, clone size, D gene, CDR3 protein, CDR3 DNA. The D gene is left open where the match is weak. Some rows have no size entry. The others give once, few or many, or a class for an expanded clone.

>TRBJ2-3|TRBV7-2|15|-|-
CASITLKTSTDTQYF
TGTGCCAGCATCACCCTCAAGACTAGCACAGATACGCAGTATTTT
>TRBJ2-2|TRBV5-1|16|-|TRBD1
CASSLRGGARTGELFF
TGCGCCAGCAGCTTGAGAGGGGGCGCTCGGACCGGGGAGCTGTTTTTT
>TRBJ2-3|TRBV5-1|15|-|TRBD2
CASSPREWGIDTQYF
TGCGCCAGCAGCCCGCGGGAGTGGGGTATAGATACGCAGTATTTT
>TRBJ2-5|TRBV2|16|-|-
CASSGGGNQRQETQYF
TGTGCCAGCAGTGGGGGCGGGAACCAAAGGCAAGAGACCCAGTACTTC
>TRBJ2-7|TRBV5-4|13|-|-
CASSLDYTYEQYF
TGTGCCAGCAGTCTCGACTACACCTACGAGCAGTACTTC
>TRBJ2-1|TRBV15|14|-|-
CATAQDSSYNEQFF
TGTGCCACCGCACAGGACAGCTCCTACAATGAGCAGTTCTTC
>TRBJ2-3|TRBV7-6|17|-|-
CASSLPLTGDSADTQYF
TGTGCCAGCAGCTTACCCCTTACGGGAGACAGTGCAGATACGCAGTATTTT
>TRBJ1-3|TRBV5-1|15|-|-
CASSWEGGGGNTIYF
TGCGCCAGCAGCTGGGAGGGAGGTGGTGGAAACACCATATATTTT
>TRBJ1-2|TRBV19|12|-|TRBD1
CASTGQSYGYTF
TGTGCCAGTACGGGACAGAGCTATGGCTACACCTTC
>TRBJ1-2|TRBV7-8|16|-|-
CASSLAGFSLDYGYTF
TGTGCCAGCAGCTTAGCCGGGTTTTCGCTAGACTATGGCTACACCTTC
>TRBJ2-2|TRBV5-4|15|-|-
CASSPSAHSAGELFF
TGTGCCAGCAGCCCGAGTGCTCATTCCGCCGGGGAGCTGTTTTTT
>TRBJ2-1|TRBV5-1|16|-|TRBD2
CASSLGLAGGGYEQFF
TGCGCCAGCAGCTTGGGACTAGCGGGAGGGGGCTATGAGCAGTTCTTC
>TRBJ2-7|TRBV28|13|-|TRBD2
CASSLAGTYEQYF
TGTGCCAGCAGTCTAGCGGGCACCTACGAGCAGTACTTC
>TRBJ1-1|TRBV7-9|13|-|-
CASSFHWNTEAFF
TGTGCCAGCAGCTTCCACTGGAACACTGAAGCTTTCTTT
>TRBJ2-1|TRBV9|16|-|TRBD2
CASSSQLAGGDNEQFF
TGTGCCAGCAGCTCCCAACTAGCGGGAGGCGACAATGAGCAGTTCTTC
>TRBJ2-2|TRBV7-6|17|once|TRBD1
CASSLNQGVLGAGELFF
TGTGCCAGCAGCCTCAATCAGGGGGTATTAGGGGCCGGGGAACTGTTTTTT
>TRBJ2-4|TRBV5-6|16|-|TRBD1
CASSIGDRGVKNIQYF
TGTGCCAGCAGCATAGGGGACAGGGGGGTCAAAAACATTCAGTACTTC
>TRBJ1-4|TRBV2|16|once|-
CASSARRQGRDEKLFF
TGTGCCAGCAGCGCCCGACGGCAGGGAAGGGATGAAAAACTGTTTTTT
>TRBJ2-2|TRBV4-2|17|-|-
CASSQDGVRGGSGELFF
TGTGCCAGCAGCCAAGATGGGGTCAGGGGAGGGTCCGGGGAGCTGTTTTTT
>TRBJ2-4|TRBV6-6|16|-|TRBD2
CASSYSASGSIDIQYF
TGTGCCAGCAGTTACTCGGCTAGCGGGAGTATCGACATTCAGTACTTC
>TRBJ2-2|TRBV9|16|-|-
CASSVATGPPRGELFF
TGTGCCAGCAGCGTAGCTACAGGACCTCCCCGCGGGGAGCTGTTTTTT
>TRBJ2-3|TRBV19|14|-|TRBD1
CASSMGQGTDTQYF
TGTGCCAGTAGTATGGGACAGGGCACAGATACGCAGTATTTT
>TRBJ2-1|TRBV28|18|-|TRBD2
CASTRSIAGGRSYNEQFF
TGTGCCAGCACCCGATCGATAGCGGGAGGGCGGTCCTACAATGAGCAGTTCTTC
>TRBJ2-7|TRBV7-9|14|-|-
CASSQQGRSYEQYF
TGTGCCAGCAGCCAACAGGGCAGATCCTACGAGCAGTACTTC
>TRBJ2-3|TRBV9|15|-|-
CASSARTGNTDTQYF
TGTGCCAGCAGCGCCCGGACTGGAAACACAGATACGCAGTATTTT
>TRBJ2-7|TRBV5-8|15|-|-
CASSSIGGERYEQYF
TGTGCCAGCAGCTCGATAGGGGGGGAGCGATACGAGCAGTACTTC
>TRBJ2-1|TRBV4-3|16|-|TRBD1
CASSQEGTGGYNEQFF
TGCGCCAGCAGCCAAGAGGGGACAGGGGGGTACAATGAGCAGTTCTTC
>TRBJ2-5|TRBV30|15|once|TRBD2
CAWSESSGRGETQYF
TGTGCCTGGAGTGAGTCTAGCGGGAGGGGAGAGACCCAGTACTTC
>TRBJ2-5|TRBV27|15|-|-
CASRGQGLIQETQYF
TGTGCCAGCAGGGGGCAGGGGCTAATTCAAGAGACCCAGTACTTC
>TRBJ2-2|TRBV7-3|17|-|TRBD1
CASSLFGRTGGSGELFF
TGTGCCAGCAGCTTATTTGGCCGGACAGGAGGATCCGGGGAGCTGTTTTTT
>TRBJ2-7|TRBV10-3|14|-|TRBD2
CAISEAGGSYEQYF
TGTGCCATCAGCGAAGCGGGAGGCTCCTACGAGCAGTACTTC
>TRBJ2-1|TRBV7-2|17|medium-sized|TRBD2
CASSSQPLAGPYNEQFF
TGTGCCAGCAGCTCCCAGCCTCTAGCGGGACCTTACAATGAGCAGTTCTTC
>TRBJ2-2|TRBV19|13|-|-
CASRLLDTGELFF
TGTGCCAGTAGACTCTTAGACACCGGGGAGCTGTTTTTT
>TRBJ2-3|TRBV5-6|14|-|-
CASSLDLSTDTQYF
TGTGCCAGCAGCTTGGACTTAAGCACAGATACGCAGTATTTT
>TRBJ1-1|TRBV18|13|-|-
CASSPVVVSEAFF
TGTGCCAGCTCACCGGTAGTTGTCTCTGAAGCTTTCTTT
>TRBJ1-4|TRBV5-1|17|-|-
CASSLGGGPSSVEKLFF
TGCGCCAGCAGCTTGGGTGGAGGGCCCTCCTCGGTTGAAAAACTGTTTTTT
>TRBJ2-3|TRBV28|16|-|-
CASSSYWAEGPDTQYF
TGTGCCAGCAGTTCCTACTGGGCCGAAGGCCCAGATACGCAGTATTTT
>TRBJ2-5|TRBV30|16|-|TRBD1
CAWSALGQGMSETQYF
TGTGCCTGGAGTGCCTTGGGACAGGGGATGTCAGAGACCCAGTACTTC
>TRBJ1-2|TRBV7-8|13|-|-
CASETPGGVGYTF
TGTGCCAGCGAGACTCCCGGGGGGGTAGGCTACACCTTC
>TRBJ1-2|TRBV5-1|13|-|-
CASSLGGDYGYTF
TGCGCCAGCAGCTTAGGGGGAGACTATGGCTACACCTTC
>TRBJ2-3|TRBV29-1|17|-|TRBD2
CSARGLAGGRVGDTQYF
TGCAGCGCCCGGGGACTAGCGGGAGGACGGGTAGGCGATACGCAGTATTTT
>TRBJ2-1|TRBV6-1|16|-|TRBD2
CASSKDRASGRGEQFF
TGTGCCAGCAGTAAAGATCGGGCTAGCGGGAGAGGTGAGCAGTTCTTC
>TRBJ2-3|TRBV10-3|18|-|-
CAISESLVGQLSTDTQYF
TGTGCCATCAGTGAGTCCCTGGTGGGACAACTAAGCACAGATACGCAGTATTTT
>TRBJ2-1|TRBV28|14|-|TRBD2
CASSFSGAYNEQFF
TGTGCCAGCAGTTTTAGCGGGGCCTACAATGAGCAGTTCTTC
>TRBJ2-7|TRBV5-4|14|-|TRBD1
CASSFPTTGQEQYF
TGTGCCAGCAGCTTTCCCACGACAGGGCAAGAGCAGTACTTC